This is a list of T cell receptor beta chains from one sample in a study of PD-1 blockade in classical Hodgkin lymphoma. TCRdb keeps only in-frame clones here, not all; method: immunoSEQ multiplex PCR. The sample yields 41,000 or so clones, approximately 70% seen once. The source was peripheral blood mononuclear cells (PBMCs), collected before the fourth cycle of nivolumab. The receptors originated from a human donor with classical Hodgkin lymphoma. CDR3s leave out the opening cysteine and the closing phenylalanine or tryptophan.

v_gene,j_gene,CDR3aa
TRBV29-1,TRBJ2-7,SVGTTYEQY
TRBV28,TRBJ2-1,ASSLGAGLTPLSSYNEQF
TRBV5-1,TRBJ2-5,ASSLAVLAGRKTQY
TRBV5-6,TRBJ2-7,ASSQGGDEQY
TRBV9,TRBJ1-2,ASSDSNRVAHPRNYGYT
TRBV11-2,TRBJ1-1,ASSFSAGMNTEAF
TRBV7-9,TRBJ2-7,ASSGTGSYEQY
TRBV6-1,TRBJ1-1,ASSLGQNTEAF
TRBV5-8,TRBJ1-4,ASSPVKTGEKLF
TRBV5-6,TRBJ2-7,ASSLEGRLYEQY
TRBV10-2,TRBJ2-7,ASSDRDREFYEQY
TRBV7-2,TRBJ2-7,ASSTGLAGYEQY
TRBV28,TRBJ2-7,ASSQLAGGPDEQY
TRBV2,TRBJ1-4,ASGFEETKLF
TRBV11-2,TRBJ1-6,ASSLTGTNSPLH
TRBV4-1,TRBJ2-7,ASSQGLAGAYEQY
TRBV9,TRBJ2-3,ASSPQGGLAVSDTQY
TRBV2,TRBJ2-1,ASVDRVHNEQF
TRBV15,TRBJ2-3,ATSRGGENPTQY
TRBV25-1,TRBJ1-6,ASSEFGGNSPLH
TRBV6-6,TRBJ2-2,ASSSGQNTGELF
TRBV7-9,TRBJ1-1,ASSFTDTEAF
TRBV4-3,TRBJ2-3,ASSPYHRDGQY
TRBV5-1,TRBJ2-1,ASSPTTGEDEQF
TRBV5-6,TRBJ1-2,ASIPQGDYGYT
TRBV6-6,TRBJ2-1,ASSLTGPPYNEQF
TRBV10-3,TRBJ1-5,AISGINSNQPQH
TRBV5-6,TRBJ2-1,ASSLETGTSLNEQF
TRBV2,TRBJ1-5,ASSSHREEDQPQH
TRBV13,TRBJ1-2,ASSLDGQDNLYGYT
TRBV5-1,TRBJ1-6,ASSPTTGQDSPLH
TRBV6-5,TRBJ1-1,ASSWDLEGVNTEAF
TRBV19,TRBJ2-3,ASSQPLAGGTDTQY
TRBV15,TRBJ2-3,ATSRDSRGADTQY
TRBV5-4,TRBJ1-3,ASSEVPGNTIY
TRBV29-1,TRBJ1-1,SVPENTEAF
TRBV4-3,TRBJ2-1,ASSQDTGEQF
TRBV9,TRBJ2-2,ASSSPSGGAQDGELF
TRBV15,TRBJ1-3,ATSRESYRGHGNTIY
TRBV18,TRBJ2-7,ASSPDGYEQY
TRBV28,TRBJ1-2,ASRTTGVYGYT
TRBV11-2,TRBJ2-1,ASSPGGGQEQF
TRBV7-2,TRBJ1-1,ASSQTAFAEAF
TRBV7-9,TRBJ2-5,ASSRGEETQY
TRBV6-5,TRBJ2-3,ASMIRDTRTDTQY